A single sample is the source of the 5 T cell receptor beta chains below, sequenced in a study of T cell responses to AZD1222 COVID-19 vaccine. TCRdb keeps only in-frame clones here, not all; method: immunoSEQ multiplex PCR. The sample shows more than 150,000 clones, 80% to 90% of them seen only once. The specimen was peripheral blood, collected on day 0 of AZD1222 vaccination. Source of these receptors: an adult in good health.

V usage is TRBV18 and J usage is TRBJ2-7; maybe TRBD2 (6 bases). Trimming left V 9 bases short and J 1 base short, with 13 bases between. The CDR3 length is 13 residues. Looked up from germline, CDR1 is KGHSH and CDR2 is LQKENI. CDR3 amino acids: CASTRDLSYEQYF. The CDR3 bases are TGTGCCAGTACGCGGGACCTTTCCTACGAGCAGTACTTC.

This sequence joins TRBV10-3 and TRBJ2-1; the match to TRBD2 covers 11 bases. The germline V gene encodes CDR1 ENHRY and CDR2 SYGVKD. The CDR3 extends over 14 amino acids. The V and J ends lost 5 bases and 6 bases, in that order; junction bases with no gene match: 3. Written as DNA, the CDR3 is TGTGCCATCAGTACTAGCGGGGGCCTCAATGAGCAGTTCTTC. Amino acid sequence: CAISTSGGLNEQFF.

V gene TRBV7-2 combines with J gene TRBJ2-1, with 11 bases lining up with TRBD2. The germline CDR1 and CDR2 sequences are SGHTA and FQGNSA. V lost 3 bases to trimming and J lost 7 bases; unmatched junction nucleotides: 2. This CDR3 is built from 14 residues. The CDR3 protein is CASSFTSGRNEQFF. CDR3 bases: TGTGCCAGCAGCTTCACTAGCGGGAGAAATGAGCAGTTCTTC.

The rearrangement uses TRBV2 and TRBJ1-5; D is unclear. CDR1 and CDR2 (germline): SNHLY, FYNNEI. Trimming left V 3 bases short and J 4 bases short, with 7 bases between. This CDR3 comprises 13 residues. CDR3 protein: CASSERDNQPQHF. The CDR3 nucleotides read TGTGCCAGCAGTGAGAGGGATAATCAGCCCCAGCATTTT.

The chain couples TRBV6-5 to TRBJ2-7, with 9 bases identical to TRBD1. Germline V gene sequence: CDR1 MNHEY, CDR2 SVGAGI. This CDR3 is built from 14 residues. V lost 6 bases and J lost 4; bases outside the gene matches: 7. The CDR3 sequence: CASSGTGNWYEQYF. Written as DNA, the CDR3 is TGTGCCAGCAGCGGGACAGGGAATTGGTACGAGCAGTACTTC.